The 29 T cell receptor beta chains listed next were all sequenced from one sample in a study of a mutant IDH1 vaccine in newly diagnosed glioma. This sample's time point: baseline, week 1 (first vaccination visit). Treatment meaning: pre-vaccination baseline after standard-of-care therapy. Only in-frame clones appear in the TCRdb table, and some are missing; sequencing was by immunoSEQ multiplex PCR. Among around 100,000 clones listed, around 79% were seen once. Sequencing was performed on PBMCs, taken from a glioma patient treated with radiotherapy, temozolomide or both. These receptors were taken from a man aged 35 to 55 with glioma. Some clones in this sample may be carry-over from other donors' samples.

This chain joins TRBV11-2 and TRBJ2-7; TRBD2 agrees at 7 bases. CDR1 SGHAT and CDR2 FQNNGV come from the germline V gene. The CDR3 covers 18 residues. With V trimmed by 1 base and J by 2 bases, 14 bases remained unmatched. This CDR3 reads CASSLGNTPSGFTYEQYF. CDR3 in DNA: TGTGCCAGCAGCTTAGGCAACACCCCTAGCGGATTTACCTACGAGCAGTACTTC.

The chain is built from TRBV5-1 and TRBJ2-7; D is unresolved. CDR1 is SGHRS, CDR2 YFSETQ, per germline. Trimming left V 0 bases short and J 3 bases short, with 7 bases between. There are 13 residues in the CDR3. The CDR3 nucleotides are TGCGCCAGCAGCTTGGATCCGGGCTACGAGCAGTACTTC. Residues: CASSLDPGYEQYF.

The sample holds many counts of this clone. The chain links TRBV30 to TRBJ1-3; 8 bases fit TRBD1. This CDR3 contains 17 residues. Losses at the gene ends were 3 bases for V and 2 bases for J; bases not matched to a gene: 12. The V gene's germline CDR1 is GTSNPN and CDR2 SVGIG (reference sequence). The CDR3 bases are TGTGCCTGGAGCCGAGGTGTTTACAGGGGGACTGGAAACACCATATATTTT. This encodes CAWSRGVYRGTGNTIYF.

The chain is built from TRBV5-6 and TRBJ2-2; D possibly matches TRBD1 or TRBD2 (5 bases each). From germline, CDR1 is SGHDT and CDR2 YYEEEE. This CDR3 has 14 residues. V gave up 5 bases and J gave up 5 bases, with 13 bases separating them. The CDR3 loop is CASRGWGTTGELFF. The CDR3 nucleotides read TGTGCCAGCAGGGGGTGGGGGACGACCGGGGAGCTGTTTTTT.

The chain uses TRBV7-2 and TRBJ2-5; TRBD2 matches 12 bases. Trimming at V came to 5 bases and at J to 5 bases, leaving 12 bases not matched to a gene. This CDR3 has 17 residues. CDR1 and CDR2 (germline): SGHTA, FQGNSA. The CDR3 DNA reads TGTGCCAGCAGCGCTCATCTAGCGGGGGGGCCTTACGAGACCCAGTACTTC. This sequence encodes CASSAHLAGGPYETQYF.

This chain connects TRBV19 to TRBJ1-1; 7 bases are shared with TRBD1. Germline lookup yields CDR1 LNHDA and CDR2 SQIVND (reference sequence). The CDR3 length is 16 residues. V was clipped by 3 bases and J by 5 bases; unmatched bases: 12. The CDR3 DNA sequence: TGTGCCAGTAGTATCGGCCAGGGGGTTCGCAGGACTGAAGCTTTCTTT. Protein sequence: CASSIGQGVRRTEAFF. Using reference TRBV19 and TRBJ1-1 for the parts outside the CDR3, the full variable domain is DGGITQSPKYLFRKEGQNVTLSCEQNLNHDAMYWYRQDPGQGLRLIYYSQIVNDFQKGDIAEGYSVSREKKESFPLTVTSAQKNPTAFYLCASSIGQGVRRTEAFFGQGTRLTVV.

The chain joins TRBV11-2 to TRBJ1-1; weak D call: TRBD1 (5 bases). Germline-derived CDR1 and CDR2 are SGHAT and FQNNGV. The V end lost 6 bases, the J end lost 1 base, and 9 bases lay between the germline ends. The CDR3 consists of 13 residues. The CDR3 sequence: CASRRDQNTEAFF. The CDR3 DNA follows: TGTGCCAGCAGACGGGACCAGAACACTGAAGCTTTCTTT.

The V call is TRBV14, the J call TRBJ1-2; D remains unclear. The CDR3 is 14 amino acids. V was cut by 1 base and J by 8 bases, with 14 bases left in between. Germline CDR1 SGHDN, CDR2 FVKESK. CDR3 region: CASSQVVGWYGYTF. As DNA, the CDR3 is TGTGCCAGCAGCCAAGTGGTAGGATGGTACGGCTACACCTTC.

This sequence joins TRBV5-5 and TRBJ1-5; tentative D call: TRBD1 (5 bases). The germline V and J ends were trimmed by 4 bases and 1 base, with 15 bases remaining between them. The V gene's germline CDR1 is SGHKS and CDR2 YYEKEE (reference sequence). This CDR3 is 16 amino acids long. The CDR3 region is CASSPPGGTSNQPQHF. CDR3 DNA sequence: TGTGCCAGCAGCCCGCCCGGCGGGACCAGCAATCAGCCCCAGCATTTT.

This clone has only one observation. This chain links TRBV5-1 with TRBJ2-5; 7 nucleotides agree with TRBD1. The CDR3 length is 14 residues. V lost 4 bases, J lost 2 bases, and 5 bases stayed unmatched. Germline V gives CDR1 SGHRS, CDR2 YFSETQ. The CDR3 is CASSTGTEQETQYF. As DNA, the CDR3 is TGCGCCAGCAGCACGGGGACAGAGCAAGAGACCCAGTACTTC.

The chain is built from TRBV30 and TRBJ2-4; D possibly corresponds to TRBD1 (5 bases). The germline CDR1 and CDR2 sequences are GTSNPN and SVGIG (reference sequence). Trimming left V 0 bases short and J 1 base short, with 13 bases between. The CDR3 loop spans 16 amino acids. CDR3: CAWSVSRVTAKNIQYF. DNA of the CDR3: TGTGCCTGGAGTGTTTCCAGGGTGACGGCCAAAAACATTCAGTACTTC.

This CDR3 is CASSLLQADNQPQHF. CDR3 nucleotides: TGTGCCAGCAGCTTGTTGCAGGCGGACAATCAGCCCCAGCATTTT. The chain carries TRBV5-6 and TRBJ1-5; unclear D gene. CDR1 is SGHDT, CDR2 YYEEEE, per germline. The CDR3 runs 15 residues. Trimming pared 1 base from V and 3 bases from J, leaving 11 bases between.

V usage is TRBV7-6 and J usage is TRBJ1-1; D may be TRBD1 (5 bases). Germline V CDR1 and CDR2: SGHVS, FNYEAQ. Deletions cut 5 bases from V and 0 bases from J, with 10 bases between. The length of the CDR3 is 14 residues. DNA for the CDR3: TGTGCCAGCAGCCCTGGGACGGTGAACACTGAAGCTTTCTTT. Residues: CASSPGTVNTEAFF. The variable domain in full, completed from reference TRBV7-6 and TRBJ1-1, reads GAGVSQSPRYKVTKRGQDVALRCDPISGHVSLYWYRQALGQGPEFLTYFNYEAQQDKSGLPNDRFSAERPEGSISTLTIQRTEQRDSAMYRCASSPGTVNTEAFFGQGTRLTVV.

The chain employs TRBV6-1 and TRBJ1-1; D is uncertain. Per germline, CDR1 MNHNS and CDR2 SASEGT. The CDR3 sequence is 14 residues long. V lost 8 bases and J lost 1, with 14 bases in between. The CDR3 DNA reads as TGTGCCAGCTACCTTCGGGGAACGAACACTGAAGCTTTCTTT. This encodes CASYLRGTNTEAFF.

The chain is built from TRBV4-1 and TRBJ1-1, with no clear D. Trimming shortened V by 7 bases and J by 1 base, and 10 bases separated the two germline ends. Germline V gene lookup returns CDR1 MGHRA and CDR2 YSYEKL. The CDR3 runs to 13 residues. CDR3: CASTLVGNTEAFF. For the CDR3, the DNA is TGCGCCAGCACCCTGGTCGGGAACACTGAAGCTTTCTTT.

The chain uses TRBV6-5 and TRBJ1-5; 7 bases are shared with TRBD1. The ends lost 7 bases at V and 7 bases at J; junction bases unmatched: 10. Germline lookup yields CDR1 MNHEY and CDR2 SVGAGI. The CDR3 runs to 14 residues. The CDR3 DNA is TGTGCCAGCACCAGAAGACAGGGTCGACAGCCCCAGCATTTT. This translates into CASTRRQGRQPQHF.

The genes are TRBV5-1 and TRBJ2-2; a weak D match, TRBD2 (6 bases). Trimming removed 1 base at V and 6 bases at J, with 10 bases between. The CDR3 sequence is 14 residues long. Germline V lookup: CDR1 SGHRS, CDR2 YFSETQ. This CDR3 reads CASSLWRGPGELFF. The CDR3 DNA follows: TGCGCCAGCAGCTTGTGGCGGGGCCCCGGGGAGCTGTTTTTT.

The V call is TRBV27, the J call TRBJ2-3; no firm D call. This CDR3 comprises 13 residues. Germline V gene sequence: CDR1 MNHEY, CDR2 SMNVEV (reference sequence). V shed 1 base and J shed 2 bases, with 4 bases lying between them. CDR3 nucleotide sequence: TGTGCCAGCAGTTTATGGTCCACAGATACGCAGTATTTT. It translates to CASSLWSTDTQYF.

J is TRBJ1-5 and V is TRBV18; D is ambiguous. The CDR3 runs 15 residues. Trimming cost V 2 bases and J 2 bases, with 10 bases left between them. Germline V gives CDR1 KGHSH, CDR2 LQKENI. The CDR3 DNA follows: TGTGCCAGCTCACCAGACTCGGGAGGCAATCAGCCCCAGCATTTT. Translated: CASSPDSGGNQPQHF.

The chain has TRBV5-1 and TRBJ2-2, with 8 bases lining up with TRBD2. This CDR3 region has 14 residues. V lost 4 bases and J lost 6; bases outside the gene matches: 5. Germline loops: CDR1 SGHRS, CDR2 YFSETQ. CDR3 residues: CASSPGLGSGELFF. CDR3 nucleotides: TGCGCCAGCAGCCCGGGACTAGGTTCCGGGGAGCTGTTTTTT. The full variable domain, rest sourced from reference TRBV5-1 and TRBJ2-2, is KAGVTQTPRYLIKTRGQQVTLSCSPISGHRSVSWYQQTPGQGLQFLFEYFSETQRNKGNFPGRFSGRQFSNSRSEMNVSTLELGDSALYLCASSPGLGSGELFFGEGSRLTVL.

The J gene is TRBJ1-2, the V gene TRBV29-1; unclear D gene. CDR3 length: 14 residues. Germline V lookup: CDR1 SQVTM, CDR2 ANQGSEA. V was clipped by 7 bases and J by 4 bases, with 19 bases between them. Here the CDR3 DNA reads TGCAGCGCCAATACCAAACTTAACGTCTATGGCTACACCTTC. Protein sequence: CSANTKLNVYGYTF.

The CDR3 DNA reads as TGTGCCAGCAGCTTACGGGCAGGACCCAATCAGCCCCAGCATTTT. Amino acid sequence: CASSLRAGPNQPQHF. This chain joins TRBV11-2 and TRBJ1-5, with D uncertain. V lost 2 bases, J lost 3 bases, and 11 bases lay in between. The CDR3 runs 15 residues. Per the germline V gene, CDR1 is SGHAT and CDR2 is FQNNGV. The variable domain in full, completed from reference TRBV11-2 and TRBJ1-5, reads EAGVAQSPRYKIIEKRQSVAFWCNPISGHATLYWYQQILGQGPKLLIQFQNNGVVDDSQLPKDRFSAERLKGVDSTLKIQPAKLEDSAVYLCASSLRAGPNQPQHFGDGTRLSIL.

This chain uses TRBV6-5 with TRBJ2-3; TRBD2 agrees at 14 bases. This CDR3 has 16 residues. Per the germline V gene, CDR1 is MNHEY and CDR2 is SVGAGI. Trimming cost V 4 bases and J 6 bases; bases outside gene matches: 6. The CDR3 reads CASSSTSGGDTDTQYF. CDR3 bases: TGTGCCAGCAGTTCGACTAGCGGGGGGGACACGGATACGCAGTATTTT.

DNA for the CDR3: TGTGCCAGCAGTGAAGAGTCAGGGGATGGCTACACCTTC. This encodes CASSEESGDGYTF. The chain recombines TRBV6-1 with TRBJ1-2; a possible D gene is TRBD1 (6 bases). Trimming pared 1 base from V and 6 bases from J, leaving 9 bases between. Germline V gives CDR1 MNHNS, CDR2 SASEGT. This CDR3 has 13 residues.

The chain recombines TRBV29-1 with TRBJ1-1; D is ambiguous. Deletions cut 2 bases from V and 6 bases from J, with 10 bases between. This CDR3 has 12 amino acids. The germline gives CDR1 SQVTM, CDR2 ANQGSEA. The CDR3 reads CSVETGIAEAFF. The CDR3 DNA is TGCAGCGTTGAAACGGGGATCGCTGAAGCTTTCTTT.

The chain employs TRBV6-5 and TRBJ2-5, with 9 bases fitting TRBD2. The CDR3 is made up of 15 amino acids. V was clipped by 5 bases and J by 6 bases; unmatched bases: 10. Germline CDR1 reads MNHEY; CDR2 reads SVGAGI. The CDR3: CASSSPAGGPQTQYF. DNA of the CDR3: TGTGCCAGCAGTAGCCCGGCGGGGGGGCCTCAGACCCAGTACTTC.

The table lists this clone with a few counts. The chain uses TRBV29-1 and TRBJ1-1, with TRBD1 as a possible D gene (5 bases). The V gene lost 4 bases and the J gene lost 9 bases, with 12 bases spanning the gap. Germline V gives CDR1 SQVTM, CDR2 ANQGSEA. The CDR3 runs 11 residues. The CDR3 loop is CSVVETAQAFF. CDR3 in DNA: TGCAGCGTTGTGGAGACAGCACAAGCTTTCTTT. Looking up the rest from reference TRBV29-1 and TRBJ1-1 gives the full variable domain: SAVISQKPSRDICQRGTSLTIQCQVDSQVTMMFWYRQQPGQSLTLIATANQGSEATYESGFVIDKFPISRPNLTFSTLTVSNMSPEDSSIYLCSVVETAQAFFGQGTRLTVV.

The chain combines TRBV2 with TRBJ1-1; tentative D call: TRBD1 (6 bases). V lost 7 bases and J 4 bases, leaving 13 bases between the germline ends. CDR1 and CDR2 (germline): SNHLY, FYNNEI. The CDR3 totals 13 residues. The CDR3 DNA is TGTGCCAGCACCGCACAGGGACCCACTGAAGCTTTCTTT. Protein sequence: CASTAQGPTEAFF.

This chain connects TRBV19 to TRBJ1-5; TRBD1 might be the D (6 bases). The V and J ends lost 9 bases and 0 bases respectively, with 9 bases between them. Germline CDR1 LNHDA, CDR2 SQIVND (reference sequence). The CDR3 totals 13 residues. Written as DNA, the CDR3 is TGTGCCAGCCAGGGGTATAGCAATCAGCCCCAGCATTTT. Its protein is CASQGYSNQPQHF.